The clone carrying this TCR beta chain has more than one count but fewer than ten. Its target is not known. A TCRbeta library incorporating unique molecular identifiers was prepared. TCRdb re-analysed the PCR reads in MiXCR, keeping a single row per CDR3 protein. The top ten hold around 4.5% of the sample, which has 900,000 or so distinct CDR3 sequences, roughly 15% seen once. With 5 bases clipped from V and 7 bases from J, the junction kept 14 bases outside the gene matches. The CDR3 is 17 amino acids. The record originates from a study of T-cell reconstitution after alpha-beta-depleted transplantation in children. Whole-study findings and limits: Expanded graft clones numbering several hundred reportedly gave rise to alpha-beta T cells about two months after transplant.

The rearrangement links TRBV12-3 or TRBV12-4 to TRBJ2-3, with 11 bases aligning to TRBD2. This specimen consisted of PBMCs, mostly from graft donor cells, obtained 360 days after TCRalphabeta/CD19-depleted stem cell transplant. This clonotype originated in a male patient younger than 18 who had a stem cell transplant for acute lymphoblastic leukemia, so the T cells may come from the graft donor. CDR3 in amino acids: CASSPRLAGTNFNTQYF. In DNA, the CDR3 is TGTGCCAGCAGTCCAAGACTAGCGGGAACCAATTTTAATACGCAGTATTTT.